This is a list of T cell receptor beta chains from one sample in a study of cytomegalovirus exposure and HLA in healthy donors. Libraries were prepared by immunoSEQ multiplex PCR; TCRdb keeps only in-frame clonotypes and omits some of them. The table shows some 98,000 clones, with less than 10% occurring only once. Sequenced sample: PBMCs. The receptors originated from a man in his fifties or sixties in good health and CMV-seropositive. CDR3s include the opening cysteine and the closing phenylalanine or tryptophan. A D gene is named only where the DNA matches it firmly. Some rows mark clone size as missing; the rest say once, few, many or name a class of expanded clone.

size	D	J	V	DNA	CDR3
few	TRBD2	TRBJ2-7	TRBV11-2	TGTGCCAGCAGCCCGGGACTAGCGGGAGGGCCCTACGAGCAGTACTTC	CASSPGLAGGPYEQYF
few	TRBD1	TRBJ1-2	TRBV28	TGTGCCAGCAGGCGGGACAGCCAAGCTAACTATGGCTACACCTTC	CASRRDSQANYGYTF
few	NA	TRBJ2-7	TRBV11-2	TGTGCCAGCAGCTCCGCCGAAGGGGGCGAGCAGTACTTC	CASSSAEGGEQYF
NA	TRBD2	TRBJ2-7	TRBV5-1	TGCGCCAGCAGCAATATTGTAACTAGCGGGAGCTCGTCAGAGCAGTACTTC	CASSNIVTSGSSSEQYF
NA	NA	TRBJ1-2	TRBV5-1	TGCGCCAGCAGCTTGGCACAGGATCCTACAGGCTACACCTTC	CASSLAQDPTGYTF
few	NA	TRBJ2-7	TRBV18	TGTGCCAGCTCACCACCGGGATGGCGGACAACCTACGAGCAGTACTTC	CASSPPGWRTTYEQYF
few	NA	TRBJ2-1	TRBV7-9	TGTGCCAGCAGCTTAAACGCCGGGAGTGTCAACAATGAGCAGTTCTTC	CASSLNAGSVNNEQFF
NA	NA	TRBJ2-7	TRBV7-9	TGTGCCAGCAGCCGTGGGGGAGGGGGCTACGAGCAGTACTTC	CASSRGGGGYEQYF
NA	NA	TRBJ2-3	TRBV9	TGTGCCAGCAGCGTAGGAGGGCCTTGGGCAGATACGCAGTATTTT	CASSVGGPWADTQYF
NA	TRBD2	TRBJ2-1	TRBV5-4	TGTGCCAGCAGCCCCGGGATAGCGGGAGGCAATGAGCAGTTCTTC	CASSPGIAGGNEQFF
many	NA	TRBJ2-1	TRBV5-4	TGTGCCAGCAGCCTCGTGGGGCGGGGAGTTCGCAATGAGCAGTTCTTC	CASSLVGRGVRNEQFF
few	NA	TRBJ2-3	TRBV5-1	TGCGCCAGCAGCGGGGGGGGCATCACAGATACGCAGTATTTT	CASSGGGITDTQYF
many	NA	TRBJ2-2	TRBV7-9	TGTGCCAGCAGCTTAGCGGGCAGTCCACCCGGGGAGCTGTTTTTT	CASSLAGSPPGELFF
NA	TRBD1	TRBJ2-2	TRBV11-2	TGTGCCAGCACCAAAACAGGGGCCGCCAGGACCGGGGAGCTGTTTTTT	CASTKTGAARTGELFF
few	TRBD1	TRBJ2-6	TRBV28	TGTGCCAGCAGCATCATCCCGAGACAGGGGGCTGCTGGGGCCAACGTCCTGACTTTC	CASSIIPRQGAAGANVLTF
NA	TRBD2	TRBJ2-3	TRBV6-5	TGTGCCAGCAGTTACTCCCGGGAGGCGGTAGATACGCAGTATTTT	CASSYSREAVDTQYF
NA	NA	TRBJ2-4	TRBV5-4	TGTGCCAGCAGCTATATAACTAGCCCCAATTCCATTCAGTACTTC	CASSYITSPNSIQYF
few	NA	TRBJ1-4	TRBV6-1	TGTGCCAGCAGTGAAGTCGGGGAAGCGGGGGAAAAACTGTTTTTT	CASSEVGEAGEKLFF
NA	NA	TRBJ2-7	TRBV5-4	TGTGCCAGCAGTCTGGAGGCAGGTTCCTACGAGCAGTACTTC	CASSLEAGSYEQYF
few	TRBD1	TRBJ1-1	TRBV28	TGTGCCAGCAAACAGGGGACTGAAGCTTTCTTT	CASKQGTEAFF
few	TRBD1	TRBJ1-4	TRBV27	TGTGCCAGCAGTTTAAAGATGGGGACAGGCATTGCAACTAATGAAAAACTGTTTTTT	CASSLKMGTGIATNEKLFF
NA	TRBD2	TRBJ2-4	TRBV6-5	TGTGCCCCCATCTGTCGCGTAGCGGGAGAAAACATTCAGTACTTC	CAPICRVAGENIQYF
once	TRBD1	TRBJ1-2	TRBV11-2	TGTGCCAGCAGCCGTGGCACAGGGGTTGGATATGGCTACACCTTC	CASSRGTGVGYGYTF
many	NA	TRBJ2-3	TRBV5-5	TGTGCCAGCAGCCGCCGGGATACGCAGTATTTT	CASSRRDTQYF
NA	TRBD2	TRBJ2-2	TRBV9	TGTGCCAGCAGCGTTGATACTAGCGGGAGTACCGGGGAGCTGTTTTTT	CASSVDTSGSTGELFF
NA	TRBD1	TRBJ2-3	TRBV5-1	TGCGCCAGTAGCATGGGACAGCCCACAGATACGCAGTATTTT	CASSMGQPTDTQYF
NA	TRBD1	TRBJ2-7	TRBV7-2	TGTGCCAGCAGCCGCCTCACCTACAGGGGTTCCTACGAGCAGTACTTC	CASSRLTYRGSYEQYF
few	TRBD1	TRBJ1-5	TRBV27	TGTGCCAGCAGTCATCATACCGGGACAGGGTCCCAAAGGCAAGCCCAGCATTTT	CASSHHTGTGSQRQAQHF
few	NA	TRBJ2-7	TRBV9	TGTGCCAGCAGCCCGGGGTTAGGTCCCTACGAGCAGTACTTC	CASSPGLGPYEQYF
few	NA	TRBJ1-2	TRBV27	TGTGCCAGCAGTTTATCATACCCGGGTTATGGCTACACCTTC	CASSLSYPGYGYTF
few	TRBD2	TRBJ2-7	TRBV7-2	TGTGCCAGCTCCTCTCAAGCGGGAAACTACGAGCAGTACTTC	CASSSQAGNYEQYF
NA	NA	TRBJ2-2	TRBV6-1	TGTGCCACCTTTAACACCGGGGAGCTGTTTTTT	CATFNTGELFF
NA	TRBD2	TRBJ2-5	TRBV5-1	TGCGCCAGCAGCTTCCAACTAGCGGGAGGGGAGACCCAGTACTTC	CASSFQLAGGETQYF
few	NA	TRBJ2-5	TRBV7-3	TGTGCCAGCAGCTTAACGGGGATGGAGGGGGAGACCCAGTACTTC	CASSLTGMEGETQYF
few	NA	TRBJ2-6	TRBV11-2	TGTGCCAGCAGCTTAGCGGGGTCCGGGGCCAACGTCCTGACTTTC	CASSLAGSGANVLTF
few	TRBD2	TRBJ2-7	TRBV23-1	TGCGCCAGCAGTCAACTTACGGCTAGCGGGAGTTACGAGCAGTACTTC	CASSQLTASGSYEQYF
few	NA	TRBJ2-7	TRBV5-4	TGTGCCAGCAGCTTGTCTGCCCAGGGGTACGAGCAGTACTTC	CASSLSAQGYEQYF
NA	TRBD1	TRBJ1-5	TRBV30	TGTGCCTGGGGGTCGACAGGGAATCAGCCCCAGCATTTT	CAWGSTGNQPQHF
NA	TRBD2	TRBJ2-1	TRBV4-3	TGCGCCAGCAGCCAAGCAGGGACTAGGGGGAGTATGGAGCAGTTCTTC	CASSQAGTRGSMEQFF
NA	NA	TRBJ2-2	TRBV10-2	TGCGCCAGCAGCGAAGCGCGGTGGGGGCACGGGGAGCTGTTTTTT	CASSEARWGHGELFF
NA	NA	TRBJ2-1	TRBV29-1	TGCAGCGTTGAAAGGGGGACGGACGAGCAGTTCTTC	CSVERGTDEQFF
few	NA	TRBJ1-4	TRBV5-1	TGCGCCAGCAGCATCCCGACAGGTGCAACTAATGAAAAACTGTTTTTT	CASSIPTGATNEKLFF
few	NA	TRBJ1-2	TRBV27	TGTGCCAGCAGTTTTTCGTCGAGGGAAAGTGGCTACACCTTC	CASSFSSRESGYTF
few	NA	TRBJ2-7	TRBV7-2	TGTGCCAGCAGCTTAGCGCCCGTCAGGGGTCAGTACTTC	CASSLAPVRGQYF
few	TRBD1	TRBJ2-7	TRBV5-4	TGTGCCAGCAGCTTCGGCGGGACAGGGTACGAGCAGTACTTC	CASSFGGTGYEQYF
few	NA	TRBJ2-1	TRBV7-2	TGTGCCAGCAGCCAGGTCTTTGAGCAGTTCTTC	CASSQVFEQFF
NA	NA	TRBJ2-2	TRBV5-1	TGCGCCAGCAGCTCCGCAGGGACCGGGGAGCTGTTTTTT	CASSSAGTGELFF
NA	NA	TRBJ1-3	TRBV5-4	TGTGCCAGCAGCTTTCAGGGGCAAGGTGGAAACACCATATATTTT	CASSFQGQGGNTIYF
few	TRBD1	TRBJ2-3	TRBV27	TGTGCCAGCAGAGGGACAGGGAGGAGAACAGATACGCAGTATTTT	CASRGTGRRTDTQYF
NA	NA	TRBJ1-2	TRBV6-6	TGTGCCAGCAGTTCCGGGGGGGAGGGCTACACCTTC	CASSSGGEGYTF
few	TRBD1	TRBJ2-2	TRBV7-2	TGTGCCAGCAGCCGAATCCGTGGACAGGTGGGCACCGGGGAGCTGTTTTTT	CASSRIRGQVGTGELFF
few	NA	TRBJ2-5	TRBV13	TGTGCCAGCAGCCGATCCACCCCAGGCTCGTGGGAGACCCAGTACTTC	CASSRSTPGSWETQYF
NA	TRBD2	TRBJ2-5	TRBV5-4	TGTGCCAGCAGCTGGACTAGCGGAAAAGAGACCCAGTACTTC	CASSWTSGKETQYF
few	NA	TRBJ2-7	TRBV6-1	TGTGCCAGCAGACAGGGTCTCTACGAGCAGTACTTC	CASRQGLYEQYF